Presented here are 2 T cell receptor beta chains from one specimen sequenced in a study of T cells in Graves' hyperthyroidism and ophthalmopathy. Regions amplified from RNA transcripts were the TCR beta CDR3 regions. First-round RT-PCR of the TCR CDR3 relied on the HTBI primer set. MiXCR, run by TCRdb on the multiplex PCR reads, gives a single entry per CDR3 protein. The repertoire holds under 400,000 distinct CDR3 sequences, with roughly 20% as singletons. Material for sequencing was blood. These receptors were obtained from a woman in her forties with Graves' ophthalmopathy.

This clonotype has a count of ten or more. CDR3 sequence: CASSRDTGEGVDQPQHF. DNA of the CDR3: TGTGCCAGCAGCCGGGACACAGGAGAGGGGGTCGATCAGCCCCAGCATTTT. V is TRBV4-2 and J is TRBJ1-5, with a tentative D call TRBD1 (6 bases). CDR3 size: 17 residues. Trimming took 4 bases from V and 5 from J, leaving 21 bases between them. Per the germline V gene, CDR1 is LGHNA and CDR2 is YNFKEQ.

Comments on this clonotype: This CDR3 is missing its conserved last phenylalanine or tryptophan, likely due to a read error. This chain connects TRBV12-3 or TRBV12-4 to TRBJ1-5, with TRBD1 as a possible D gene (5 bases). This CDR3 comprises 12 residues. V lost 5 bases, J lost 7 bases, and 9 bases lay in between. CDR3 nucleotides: TGTGCCAGCAGTCATGGGGGACAGCCCCAGCATCTT. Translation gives CASSHGGQPQHL.